Listed below are T cell receptor beta chains from one sample, sequenced in a study of blood T cell repertoires in COVID-19. Profiling relied on immunoSEQ multiplex PCR, and the TCRdb table lists in-frame clones only, not all of them. In the table there are approximately 240,000 clones, 88% of which are singletons. The sample was peripheral blood. These receptors all stem from a middle-aged woman who had recovered from COVID-19. CDR3s include the opening cysteine and the closing phenylalanine or tryptophan. The order of the fields is D gene, J gene, V gene, clone size, CDR3 protein, CDR3 DNA. A D gene is named only where the DNA matches it firmly. Clone size appears in some rows only: once, few, many, or a class for an expanded clone.

D gene: TRBD2; J gene: TRBJ2-2; V gene: TRBV6-5; clone size: .; CDR3 protein: CASRRTSGNTGELFF; CDR3 DNA: TGTGCCAGCAGACGGACTAGCGGGAACACCGGGGAGCTGTTTTTT
D gene: .; J gene: TRBJ2-7; V gene: TRBV19; clone size: .; CDR3 protein: CASSPIDSASYEQYF; CDR3 DNA: TGTGCCAGTAGTCCAATCGACAGCGCTTCCTACGAGCAGTACTTC
D gene: .; J gene: TRBJ1-6; V gene: TRBV19; clone size: few; CDR3 protein: CASSSGQGEGNSPLHF; CDR3 DNA: TGTGCCAGTAGTTCAGGGCAGGGTGAAGGAAATTCACCCCTCCACTTT
D gene: .; J gene: TRBJ1-5; V gene: TRBV19; clone size: .; CDR3 protein: CASSIAGTLSTEPQHF; CDR3 DNA: TGTGCCAGTAGTATAGCAGGGACACTCAGTACGGAGCCCCAGCATTTT
D gene: TRBD2; J gene: TRBJ2-1; V gene: TRBV5-1; clone size: .; CDR3 protein: CASSRDNGGRYNEQFF; CDR3 DNA: TGCGCCAGCAGCCGCGACAACGGCGGGAGGTACAATGAGCAGTTCTTC
D gene: TRBD1; J gene: TRBJ1-4; V gene: TRBV7-6; clone size: .; CDR3 protein: CASSRWDRGVTNEKLFF; CDR3 DNA: TGTGCCAGCAGCCGCTGGGACAGGGGTGTAACTAATGAAAAACTGTTTTTT
D gene: .; J gene: TRBJ1-2; V gene: TRBV15; clone size: .; CDR3 protein: CATSRGLANYGYTF; CDR3 DNA: TGTGCCACCAGCAGAGGACTTGCTAACTATGGCTACACCTTC
D gene: TRBD1; J gene: TRBJ1-1; V gene: TRBV5-1; clone size: .; CDR3 protein: CASSRDRNTEAFF; CDR3 DNA: TGCGCCAGCAGCCGGGACAGGAACACTGAAGCTTTCTTT
D gene: .; J gene: TRBJ2-3; V gene: TRBV11-1; clone size: .; CDR3 protein: CASSPRLVLTDTQYF; CDR3 DNA: TGTGCCAGCAGCCCCCGACTAGTCCTCACAGATACGCAGTATTTT
D gene: .; J gene: TRBJ2-7; V gene: TRBV7-3; clone size: .; CDR3 protein: CASSPRASHYEQYF; CDR3 DNA: TGTGCCAGCAGCCCGAGGGCTAGCCACTACGAGCAGTACTTC
D gene: TRBD1; J gene: TRBJ2-1; V gene: TRBV7-6; clone size: .; CDR3 protein: CASSPRETGGGIYNEQFF; CDR3 DNA: TGTGCCAGCAGCCCTCGTGAGACAGGGGGCGGGATCTACAATGAGCAGTTCTTC
D gene: .; J gene: TRBJ1-5; V gene: TRBV12-5; clone size: .; CDR3 protein: CASALGRNNQPQHF; CDR3 DNA: TGTGCTAGTGCTCTGGGGAGAAACAATCAGCCCCAGCATTTT
D gene: .; J gene: TRBJ1-2; V gene: TRBV2; clone size: .; CDR3 protein: CASLDPGRANYGYTF; CDR3 DNA: TGTGCCAGCCTAGATCCGGGAAGGGCTAACTATGGCTACACCTTC
D gene: TRBD2; J gene: TRBJ2-2; V gene: TRBV7-3; clone size: .; CDR3 protein: CASSLTRIAGGYTGELFF; CDR3 DNA: TGTGCCAGCAGCTTAACCCGAATAGCGGGGGGTTACACCGGGGAGCTGTTTTTT
D gene: .; J gene: TRBJ1-4; V gene: TRBV4-1; clone size: .; CDR3 protein: CASSVRGQNEKLFF; CDR3 DNA: TGCGCCAGCAGCGTACGTGGCCAAAATGAAAAACTGTTTTTT
D gene: TRBD2; J gene: TRBJ2-7; V gene: TRBV3-1/TRBV3-2; clone size: once; CDR3 protein: CASRPSGRGYEQYF; CDR3 DNA: TGTGCCAGCCGACCTAGCGGGAGGGGGTACGAGCAGTACTTC
D gene: .; J gene: TRBJ1-5; V gene: TRBV19; clone size: .; CDR3 protein: CASSIAGQINQPQHF; CDR3 DNA: TGTGCCAGTAGTATAGCAGGGCAGATCAATCAGCCCCAGCATTTT
D gene: .; J gene: TRBJ1-5; V gene: TRBV28; clone size: .; CDR3 protein: CASRVGGFNQPQHF; CDR3 DNA: TGTGCCAGCAGGGTTGGGGGGTTCAATCAGCCCCAGCATTTT
D gene: .; J gene: TRBJ2-1; V gene: TRBV29-1; clone size: .; CDR3 protein: CSVNPSASSYNEQFF; CDR3 DNA: TGCAGCGTTAACCCTAGCGCCAGCTCCTACAATGAGCAGTTCTTC
D gene: TRBD1; J gene: TRBJ1-5; V gene: TRBV7-7; clone size: few; CDR3 protein: CASSPSGQGLDQPQHF; CDR3 DNA: TGTGCTAGCAGCCCATCGGGACAGGGTTTGGATCAGCCCCAGCATTTT
D gene: .; J gene: TRBJ1-1; V gene: TRBV11-1; clone size: .; CDR3 protein: CASREGELVNTEAFF; CDR3 DNA: TGTGCCAGCCGGGAGGGTGAGTTGGTGAACACTGAAGCTTTCTTT
D gene: TRBD1; J gene: TRBJ2-7; V gene: TRBV9; clone size: once; CDR3 protein: CASSCGQGMHEQYF; CDR3 DNA: TGTGCCAGCAGCTGCGGACAGGGTATGCACGAGCAGTACTTC
D gene: TRBD1; J gene: TRBJ2-3; V gene: TRBV2; clone size: .; CDR3 protein: CASRTGGLPTDTQYF; CDR3 DNA: TGTGCCAGCCGAACAGGGGGGTTACCCACAGATACGCAGTATTTT
D gene: TRBD1; J gene: TRBJ1-5; V gene: TRBV6-2/TRBV6-3; clone size: .; CDR3 protein: CASSATGGAGAGNQPQHF; CDR3 DNA: TGTGCCAGCAGTGCGACAGGGGGCGCGGGTGCTGGCAATCAGCCCCAGCATTTT
D gene: .; J gene: TRBJ1-1; V gene: TRBV2; clone size: .; CDR3 protein: CASSLSGNTEAFF; CDR3 DNA: TGTGCCAGCAGTCTCTCAGGGAACACTGAAGCTTTCTTT
D gene: .; J gene: TRBJ1-6; V gene: TRBV6-5; clone size: few; CDR3 protein: CASSYRGSPLHF; CDR3 DNA: TGTGCCAGCAGTTACAGGGGTTCACCCCTCCACTTT
D gene: .; J gene: TRBJ1-1; V gene: TRBV25-1; clone size: few; CDR3 protein: CASSENRRGTEAFF; CDR3 DNA: TGTGCCAGCAGTGAGAACAGAAGGGGCACTGAAGCTTTCTTT
D gene: TRBD2; J gene: TRBJ2-1; V gene: TRBV9; clone size: .; CDR3 protein: CASSELAGGSYNEQFF; CDR3 DNA: TGTGCCAGCAGCGAATTAGCGGGAGGGTCCTACAATGAGCAGTTCTTC
D gene: TRBD1; J gene: TRBJ1-1; V gene: TRBV11-3; clone size: few; CDR3 protein: CASSRQGAMNTEAFF; CDR3 DNA: TGTGCCAGCAGTAGACAGGGAGCAATGAACACTGAAGCTTTCTTT
D gene: TRBD2; J gene: TRBJ2-1; V gene: TRBV30; clone size: .; CDR3 protein: CAWTPGLAGNEQFF; CDR3 DNA: TGTGCCTGGACCCCGGGACTAGCAGGCAATGAGCAGTTCTTC
D gene: .; J gene: TRBJ1-2; V gene: TRBV19; clone size: .; CDR3 protein: CAIRGGRGYTF; CDR3 DNA: TGTGCCATTCGGGGGGGACGGGGCTACACCTTC
D gene: .; J gene: TRBJ1-5; V gene: TRBV21-1; clone size: .; CDR3 protein: CASSKALQGGFYQPQHF; CDR3 DNA: TGTGCCAGCAGCAAAGCGCTACAGGGCGGGTTCTATCAGCCCCAGCATTTT
D gene: TRBD1; J gene: TRBJ1-2; V gene: TRBV6-5; clone size: .; CDR3 protein: CASKQGESYGYTF; CDR3 DNA: TGTGCCAGCAAACAGGGGGAAAGTTATGGCTACACCTTC
D gene: .; J gene: TRBJ2-1; V gene: TRBV7-8; clone size: .; CDR3 protein: CASSQSGTEQFF; CDR3 DNA: TGTGCCAGCAGCCAGAGCGGTACCGAGCAGTTCTTC
D gene: TRBD2; J gene: TRBJ2-3; V gene: TRBV5-1; clone size: once; CDR3 protein: CASSLAGGHVADTQYF; CDR3 DNA: TGCGCCAGCAGCTTGGCGGGGGGGCACGTTGCAGATACGCAGTATTTT
D gene: .; J gene: TRBJ1-1; V gene: TRBV30; clone size: .; CDR3 protein: CAWSGDSLNTEAFF; CDR3 DNA: TGTGCCTGGAGTGGGGACTCTTTGAACACTGAAGCTTTCTTT
D gene: TRBD2; J gene: TRBJ2-1; V gene: TRBV6-6; clone size: .; CDR3 protein: CASSGTLGTSGRAGYNEQFF; CDR3 DNA: TGTGCCAGCAGCGGGACGCTTGGGACTAGCGGGAGGGCGGGGTACAATGAGCAGTTCTTC